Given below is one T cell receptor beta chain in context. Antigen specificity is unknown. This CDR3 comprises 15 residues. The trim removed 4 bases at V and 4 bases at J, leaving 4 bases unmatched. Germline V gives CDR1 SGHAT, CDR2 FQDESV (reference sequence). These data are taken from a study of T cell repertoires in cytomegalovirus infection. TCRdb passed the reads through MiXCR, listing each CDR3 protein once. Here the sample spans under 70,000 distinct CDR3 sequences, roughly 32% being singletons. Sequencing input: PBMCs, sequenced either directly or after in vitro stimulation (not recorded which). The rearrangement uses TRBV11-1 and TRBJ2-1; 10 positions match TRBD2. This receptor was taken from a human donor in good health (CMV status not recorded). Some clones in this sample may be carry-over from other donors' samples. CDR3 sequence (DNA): TGTGCCAGCAGCTGGAGCGGGGGGGATTACAATGAGCAGTTCTTC. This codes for CASSWSGGDYNEQFF.